This TCR beta chain appears in the sequencing data of a study of cytomegalovirus exposure and HLA in healthy donors. Study findings and constraints: In a later analysis, TCR beta V- and J-gene trimming showed a link to a missense DCLRE1C variant.

Trimming cost V 4 bases and J 5 bases, with 4 bases left between them. The CDR3 runs 11 residues. Germline V gene lookup returns CDR1 SGHDN and CDR2 FVKESK. PCR used 60 Vbeta primers and 13 Jbeta primers. Profiling relied on immunoSEQ multiplex PCR, and the TCRdb table lists in-frame clones only, not all of them. This table holds roughly 190,000 clones, approximately 87% found once. To note about this clone: Its antigen remains unidentified.

The chain carries TRBV14 and TRBJ2-3; D is unresolved. The TCR sequence derives from a man younger than 45 in good health and CMV-seronegative. Sample: PBMCs. The CDR3 here is CASSLVDTQYF. CDR3 coding DNA: TGTGCCAGCAGCCTAGTAGATACGCAGTATTTT.